This entry is about one T cell receptor (beta chain). Its antigen is undetermined. Indicated treatment: oral pan-JAK inhibitor, 5-10 mg twice daily. The study team obtained lesional scalp punch biopsies and peripheral blood from alopecia areata patients. Trimming pared 0 bases from V and 3 bases from J, leaving 6 bases between. CDR1 MNHEY and CDR2 SVGAGI come from the germline V gene. The CDR3 has 13 residues. The data belong to a study of CD8+ T cells in alopecia areata. Study context: At a dose of 5 to 10 mg twice daily, oral tofacitinib was given to treated patients. Notes on the study in general: Tofacitinib significantly decreased scalp clonality and expanded CD8+ clones among top 100.

Sequencing relied on a cDNA template that was reverse transcribed from extracted RNA. Using immunoSEQ multiplex PCR, the repertoire was profiled, and TCRdb retains in-frame clones only, with some absent. The data hold over 100,000 clones, with around 56% observed a single time. Sequenced here: CD4+ T cells sorted from blood, sampled at week 4, from a patient treated with tofacitinib. This TCR derives from a human donor with alopecia areata. This sequence joins TRBV6-5 and TRBJ2-7; no clear D. The CDR3: CASSYSTGYEQYF. CDR3 sequence (DNA): TGTGCCAGCAGTTACTCTACCGGCTACGAGCAGTACTTC.